What follows describes a single TCR beta chain. Germline V gene sequence: CDR1 SGHRS, CDR2 YFSETQ. CDR3 length: 12 amino acids. The germline V and J ends were trimmed by 4 bases and 5 bases, with 9 bases remaining between them. The data are from a study of radiation and T cells in renal cell carcinoma. The assay was immunoSEQ multiplex PCR, and TCRdb's table has in-frame clones only and misses some. In the table there are about 130,000 clones, 88% of which are singletons. Time point noted: blood 2 weeks post-SBRT. Noted treatment: 15 Gy SBRT to primary tumor, nephrectomy 4 weeks later. Blood was sampled at baseline, 2 weeks and 4 weeks after SBRT. The patient's renal cell carcinoma had clear cell pathology.

The sequence derives from a woman between 70 and 85 years old with renal cell carcinoma. Sequenced material: blood, taken from a patient whose treatment included radiotherapy and nephrectomy. The genes are TRBV5-1 and TRBJ2-5; D gene ambiguous. CDR3 amino acids: CASSVGEETQYF. CDR3 DNA: TGCGCCAGCAGCGTGGGTGAGGAGACCCAGTACTTC.